The entry below describes one TCR beta chain. Its matching antigen is unknown. The iRepertoire nested amplicon-rescue multiplex PCR amplified TCR alpha and beta CDR3s from RNA. MiXCR, run by TCRdb on the multiplex PCR reads, gives a single entry per CDR3 protein. The sample comprises 400,000 or so distinct CDR3 sequences, less than 50% of which are singletons, and about 12% rests with the top ten. V dropped 9 bases and J dropped 4; count of bases not matched to a gene: 12. Germline assignment: CDR1 LNHDA and CDR2 SQIVND (reference sequence). This CDR3 region has 15 residues. The data derive from a study of glioma-infiltrating T cells. The wider study: Dexamethasone exposure before glioma surgery was limited to six or fewer days. Sequencing aimed for roughly 4.5- to 11-fold coverage of about a million peripheral T cells. General study points: Patients with low tissue-blood divergence carried a signature set of shared blood CDR3 motifs.

Sequencing was done on a sample of glioma tissue, nonneoplastic brain tissue, or PBMCs (not recorded which). The TCR comes from a human donor with low-grade glioma or glioblastoma, undergoing nonglioma brain surgery, or in good health (not recorded which). This chain joins TRBV19 and TRBJ2-7; 10 positions match TRBD1. CDR3 coding DNA: TGTGCCAGCCGTAGAGGGACAGGGGAACGGTACGAGCAGTACTTC. It specifies CASRRGTGERYEQYF.